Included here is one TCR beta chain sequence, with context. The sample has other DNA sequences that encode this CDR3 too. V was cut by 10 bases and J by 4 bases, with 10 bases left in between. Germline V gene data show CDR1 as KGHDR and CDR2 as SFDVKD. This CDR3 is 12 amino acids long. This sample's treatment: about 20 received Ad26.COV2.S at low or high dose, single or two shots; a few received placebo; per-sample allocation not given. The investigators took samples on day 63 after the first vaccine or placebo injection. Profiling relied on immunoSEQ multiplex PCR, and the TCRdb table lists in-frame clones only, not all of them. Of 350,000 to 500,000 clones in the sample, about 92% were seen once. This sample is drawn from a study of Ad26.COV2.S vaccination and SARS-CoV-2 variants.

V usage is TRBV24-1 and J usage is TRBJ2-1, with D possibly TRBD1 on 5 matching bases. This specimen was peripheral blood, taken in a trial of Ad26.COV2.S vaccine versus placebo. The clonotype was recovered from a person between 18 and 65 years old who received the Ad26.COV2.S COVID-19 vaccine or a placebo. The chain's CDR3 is CATSDRYNEQFF. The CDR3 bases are TGTGCCACTTCAGACAGATACAATGAGCAGTTCTTC.